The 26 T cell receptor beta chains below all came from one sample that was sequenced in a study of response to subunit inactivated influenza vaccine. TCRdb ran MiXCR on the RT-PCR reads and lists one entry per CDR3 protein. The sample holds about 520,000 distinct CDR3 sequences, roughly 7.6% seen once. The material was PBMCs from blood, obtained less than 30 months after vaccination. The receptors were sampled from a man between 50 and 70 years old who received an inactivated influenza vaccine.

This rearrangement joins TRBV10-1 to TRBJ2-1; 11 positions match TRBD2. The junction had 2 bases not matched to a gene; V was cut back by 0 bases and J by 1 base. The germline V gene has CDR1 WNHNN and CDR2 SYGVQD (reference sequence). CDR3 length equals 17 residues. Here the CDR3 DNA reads TGCGCCAGCAGTGAGTCCTGGACTAGCGGGTCCTACAATGAGCAGTTCTTC. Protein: CASSESWTSGSYNEQFF.

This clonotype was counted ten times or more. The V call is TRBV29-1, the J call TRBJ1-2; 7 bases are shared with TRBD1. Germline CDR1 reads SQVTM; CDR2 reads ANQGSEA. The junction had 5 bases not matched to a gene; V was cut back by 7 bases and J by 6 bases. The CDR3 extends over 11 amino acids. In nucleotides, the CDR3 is TGCAGCGAATCGACAGGGAATGGCTACACCTTC. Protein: CSESTGNGYTF.

CDR3: CASSPLGGQGVDEQYF. For the CDR3, the DNA is TGTGCCAGCAGCCCCTTGGGAGGACAGGGGGTTGACGAGCAGTACTTC. The chain recombines TRBV9 with TRBJ2-7, with 10 bases matching TRBD1. Trimming at V came to 4 bases and at J to 5 bases, leaving 12 bases not matched to a gene. From germline, CDR1 is SGDLS and CDR2 YYNGEE. There are 16 residues in the CDR3.

The CDR3 reads CSARPGSGVNQPQHF. Written as DNA, the CDR3 is TGCAGTGCCCGTCCGGGGTCAGGGGTCAATCAGCCCCAGCATTTT. V gene TRBV20-1 combines with J gene TRBJ1-5; D might be TRBD1 (6 bases). CDR3 length equals 15 residues. The V end lost 6 bases, the J end lost 3 bases, and 18 bases lay between the germline ends. Germline assignment: CDR1 DFQATT and CDR2 SNEGSKA (reference sequence).

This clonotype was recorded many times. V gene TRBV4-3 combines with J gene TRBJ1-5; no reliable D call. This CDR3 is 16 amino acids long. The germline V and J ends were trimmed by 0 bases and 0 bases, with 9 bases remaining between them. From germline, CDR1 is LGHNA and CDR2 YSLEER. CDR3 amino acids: CASSQDRAVSNQPQHF. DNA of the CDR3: TGCGCCAGCAGCCAAGATCGGGCAGTTAGCAATCAGCCCCAGCATTTT.

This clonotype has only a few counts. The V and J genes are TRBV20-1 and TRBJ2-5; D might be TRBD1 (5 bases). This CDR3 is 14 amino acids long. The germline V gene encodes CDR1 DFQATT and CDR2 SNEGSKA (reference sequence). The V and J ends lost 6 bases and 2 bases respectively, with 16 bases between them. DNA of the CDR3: TGCAGTGCACTGTCCCAGGGAAGGCAAGAGACCCAGTACTTC. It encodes CSALSQGRQETQYF.

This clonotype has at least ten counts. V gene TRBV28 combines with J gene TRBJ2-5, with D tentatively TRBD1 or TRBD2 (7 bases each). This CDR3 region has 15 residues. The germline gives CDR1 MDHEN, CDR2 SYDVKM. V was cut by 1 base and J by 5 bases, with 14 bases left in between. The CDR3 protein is CASSLFQGGSETQYF. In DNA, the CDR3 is TGTGCCAGCAGTTTATTTCAGGGGGGGTCGGAGACCCAGTACTTC.

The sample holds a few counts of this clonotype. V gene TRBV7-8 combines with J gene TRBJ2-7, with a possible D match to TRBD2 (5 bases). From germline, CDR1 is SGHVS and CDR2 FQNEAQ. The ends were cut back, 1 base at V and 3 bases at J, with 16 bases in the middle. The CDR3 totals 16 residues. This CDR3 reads CASSLGEWGAVYEQYF. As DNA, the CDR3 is TGTGCCAGCAGCTTAGGAGAGTGGGGAGCCGTCTACGAGCAGTACTTC.

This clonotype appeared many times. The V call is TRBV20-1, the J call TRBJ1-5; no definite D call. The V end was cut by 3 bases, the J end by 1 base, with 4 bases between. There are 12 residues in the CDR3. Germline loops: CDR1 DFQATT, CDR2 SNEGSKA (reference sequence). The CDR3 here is CSASRSNQPQHF. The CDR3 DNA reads TGCAGTGCTAGTAGAAGCAATCAGCCCCAGCATTTT.

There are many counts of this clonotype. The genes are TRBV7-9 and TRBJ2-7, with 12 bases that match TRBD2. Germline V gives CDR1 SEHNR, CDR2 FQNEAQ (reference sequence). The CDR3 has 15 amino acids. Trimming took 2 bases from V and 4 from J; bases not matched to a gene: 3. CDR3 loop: CASSLTSGGHYEQYF. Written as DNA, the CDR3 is TGTGCCAGCAGCTTAACTAGCGGGGGGCATTACGAGCAGTACTTC.

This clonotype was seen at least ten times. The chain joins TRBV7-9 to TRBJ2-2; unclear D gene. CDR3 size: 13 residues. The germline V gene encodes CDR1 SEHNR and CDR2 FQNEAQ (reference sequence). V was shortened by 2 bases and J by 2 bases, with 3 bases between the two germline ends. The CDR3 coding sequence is TGTGCCAGCAGCTTATTCAACACCGGGGAGCTGTTTTTT. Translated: CASSLFNTGELFF.

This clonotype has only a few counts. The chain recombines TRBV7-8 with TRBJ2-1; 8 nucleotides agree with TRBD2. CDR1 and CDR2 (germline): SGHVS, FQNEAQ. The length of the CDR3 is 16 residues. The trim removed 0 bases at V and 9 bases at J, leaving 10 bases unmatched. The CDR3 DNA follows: TGTGCCAGCAGCTTAGCTTCTAGCCACCGGGGGGGTGAGCAGTTCTTC. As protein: CASSLASSHRGGEQFF.

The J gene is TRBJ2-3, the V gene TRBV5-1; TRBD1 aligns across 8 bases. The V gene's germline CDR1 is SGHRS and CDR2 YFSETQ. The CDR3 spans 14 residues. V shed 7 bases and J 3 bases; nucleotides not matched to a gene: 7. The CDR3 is CASQRTGGTDTQYF. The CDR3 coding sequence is TGCGCCAGCCAACGAACAGGGGGTACAGATACGCAGTATTTT.

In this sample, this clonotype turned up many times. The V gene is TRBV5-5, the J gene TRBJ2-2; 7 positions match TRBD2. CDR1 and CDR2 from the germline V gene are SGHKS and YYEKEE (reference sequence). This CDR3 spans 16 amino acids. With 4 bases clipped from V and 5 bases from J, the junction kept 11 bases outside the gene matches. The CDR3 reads CASSPRQAGSTGELFF. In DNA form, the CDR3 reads TGTGCCAGCAGCCCCCGACAAGCGGGAAGTACCGGGGAGCTGTTTTTT. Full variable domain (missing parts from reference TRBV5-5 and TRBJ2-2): DAGVTQSPTHLIKTRGQQVTLRCSPISGHKSVSWYQQVLGQGPQFIFQYYEKEERGRGNFPDRFSARQFPNYSSELNVNALLLGDSALYLCASSPRQAGSTGELFFGEGSRLTVL.

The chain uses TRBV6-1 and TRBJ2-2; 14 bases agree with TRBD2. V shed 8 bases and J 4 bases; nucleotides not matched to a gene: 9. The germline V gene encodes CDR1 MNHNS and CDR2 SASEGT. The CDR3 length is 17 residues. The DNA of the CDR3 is TGTGCCAGCCGAACTACGGGACTAGCGGGGGTCACCGGGGAGCTGTTTTTT. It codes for CASRTTGLAGVTGELFF.

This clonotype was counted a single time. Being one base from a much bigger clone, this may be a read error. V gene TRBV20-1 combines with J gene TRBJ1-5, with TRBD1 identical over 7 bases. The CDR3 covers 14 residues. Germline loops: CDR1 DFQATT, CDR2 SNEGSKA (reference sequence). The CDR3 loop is CRARQGPSNQPQHF. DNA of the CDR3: TGCAGGGCTAGACAGGGTCCTAGCAATCAGCCCCAGCATTTT.

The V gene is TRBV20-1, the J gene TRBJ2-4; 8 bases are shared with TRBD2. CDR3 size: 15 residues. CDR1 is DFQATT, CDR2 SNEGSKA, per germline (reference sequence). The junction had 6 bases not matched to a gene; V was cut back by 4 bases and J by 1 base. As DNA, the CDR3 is TGCAGTGCTACACGGGGACTAGGGGCCAAAAACATTCAGTACTTC. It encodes CSATRGLGAKNIQYF.

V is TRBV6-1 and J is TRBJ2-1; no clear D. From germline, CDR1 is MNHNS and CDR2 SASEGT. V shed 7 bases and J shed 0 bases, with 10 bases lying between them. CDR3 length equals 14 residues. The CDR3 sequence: CASNKGFSYNEQFF. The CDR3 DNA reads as TGTGCCAGCAATAAGGGTTTCTCCTACAATGAGCAGTTCTTC.

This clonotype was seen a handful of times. CDR3 protein: CSASERAYGYTF. Here the CDR3 DNA reads TGCAGTGCTAGTGAGCGTGCCTATGGCTACACCTTC. This chain joins TRBV20-1 and TRBJ1-2; D gene uncertain. The CDR3 spans 12 residues. In germline, CDR1 is DFQATT, CDR2 SNEGSKA (reference sequence). With 3 bases removed from V and 4 bases from J, the gap between germline ends came to 9 bases.

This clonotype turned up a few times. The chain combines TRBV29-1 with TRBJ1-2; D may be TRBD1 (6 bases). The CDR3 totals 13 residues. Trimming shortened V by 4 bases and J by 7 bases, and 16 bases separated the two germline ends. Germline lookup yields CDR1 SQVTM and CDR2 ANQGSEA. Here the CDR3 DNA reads TGCAGCGTTGTTCCTCCGGGGGCGGTTGGCTACACCTTC. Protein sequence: CSVVPPGAVGYTF. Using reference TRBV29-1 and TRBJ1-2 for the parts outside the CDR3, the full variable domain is SAVISQKPSRDICQRGTSLTIQCQVDSQVTMMFWYRQQPGQSLTLIATANQGSEATYESGFVIDKFPISRPNLTFSTLTVSNMSPEDSSIYLCSVVPPGAVGYTFGSGTRLTVV.

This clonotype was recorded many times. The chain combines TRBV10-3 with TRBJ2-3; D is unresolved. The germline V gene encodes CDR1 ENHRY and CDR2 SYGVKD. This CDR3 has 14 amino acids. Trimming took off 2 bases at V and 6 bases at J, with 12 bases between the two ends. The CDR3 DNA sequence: TGTGCCATCAGTGAGCTGGGCGTTAGGGATACGCAGTATTTT. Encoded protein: CAISELGVRDTQYF.

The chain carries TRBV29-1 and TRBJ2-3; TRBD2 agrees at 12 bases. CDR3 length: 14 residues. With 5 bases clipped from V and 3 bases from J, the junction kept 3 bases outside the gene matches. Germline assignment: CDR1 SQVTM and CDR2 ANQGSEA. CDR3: CSVSLAGGTDTQYF. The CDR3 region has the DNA TGCAGCGTTTCCCTAGCGGGAGGGACAGATACGCAGTATTTT.

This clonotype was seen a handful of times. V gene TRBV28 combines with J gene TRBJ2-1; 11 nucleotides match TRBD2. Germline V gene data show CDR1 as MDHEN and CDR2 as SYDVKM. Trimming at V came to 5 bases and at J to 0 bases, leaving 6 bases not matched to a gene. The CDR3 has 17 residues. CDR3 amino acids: CASSGLAGQSSYNEQFF. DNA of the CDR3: TGTGCCAGCAGTGGACTAGCGGGCCAGAGCTCCTACAATGAGCAGTTCTTC.

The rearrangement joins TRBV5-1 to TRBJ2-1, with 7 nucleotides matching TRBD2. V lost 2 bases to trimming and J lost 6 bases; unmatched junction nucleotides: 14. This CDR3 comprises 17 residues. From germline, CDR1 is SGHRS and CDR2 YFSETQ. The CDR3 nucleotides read TGCGCCAGCAGCTTAGCCGTCAAACCAAGCGGGGTCAATGAGCAGTTCTTC. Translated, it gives CASSLAVKPSGVNEQFF. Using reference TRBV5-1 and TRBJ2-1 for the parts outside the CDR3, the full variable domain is KAGVTQTPRYLIKTRGQQVTLSCSPISGHRSVSWYQQTPGQGLQFLFEYFSETQRNKGNFPGRFSGRQFSNSRSEMNVSTLELGDSALYLCASSLAVKPSGVNEQFFGPGTRLTVL.

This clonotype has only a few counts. The CDR3 region is CASRGGNVNQPQHF. CDR3 DNA sequence: TGTGCCAGCAGGGGAGGGAATGTCAATCAGCCCCAGCATTTT. The rearrangement uses TRBV6-1 and TRBJ1-5; D is uncertain. Germline V gene lookup returns CDR1 MNHNS and CDR2 SASEGT. The CDR3 totals 14 residues. Trimming cost V 6 bases and J 3 bases, with 12 bases left between them.

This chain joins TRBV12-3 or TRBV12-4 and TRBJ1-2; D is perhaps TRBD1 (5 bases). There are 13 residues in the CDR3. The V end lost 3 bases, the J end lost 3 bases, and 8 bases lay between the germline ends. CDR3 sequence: CASSFRGDYGYTF. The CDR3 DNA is TGTGCCAGCAGTTTTCGGGGGGACTATGGCTACACCTTC.